The source of this TCR beta chain is a study of shared clonotypes between healthy human individuals. In the study overall: Participating donors consisted of a couple of women and a few men aged 18 to 49.

Germline V gene sequence: CDR1 SGHVS, CDR2 FNYEAQ. The CDR3 totals 16 residues. V was clipped by 2 bases and J by 8 bases; unmatched bases: 7. To note about this clone: The antigen is unknown.

Broader study findings: Clonotypes shared by all four donors outscored non-shared clonotypes in generation probability. Large depth notwithstanding, sorted-subset sequencing proved incomplete by rarefaction. Owing to a small donor count, the genetic and exposure-history diversity represented was limited.

Profiling relied on immunoSEQ multiplex PCR, and the TCRdb table lists in-frame clones only, not all of them. The sample yields 1.4 million to 1.5 million clones, roughly 96% seen once. The chain couples TRBV7-6 to TRBJ2-1, with 12 bases aligning to TRBD2. The TCR was taken from a man aged 25 to 40 in good health. The specimen sequenced was naive CD4+ T cells sorted from blood. Subset described: CD45RA+ positively selected. CDR3 sequence (DNA): TGTGCCAGCAGCTTACAGACTAGCGGGAGTTTAGATGAGCAGTTCTTC. This gives the protein CASSLQTSGSLDEQFF.